Below, 16 T cell receptor beta chains from the same sample are listed, as sequenced in a study of early T cells in non-severe SARS-CoV-2 infection. TCRdb itself ran the 5' RACE reads through MiXCR, one entry per CDR3 protein. Of tens of thousands of distinct CDR3 sequences listed, about 2.7% are singletons. Sample: whole blood. These receptors all stem from an adult who was a healthcare worker with PCR-confirmed SARS-CoV-2 infection or an uninfected control (not recorded which).

This clonotype appeared many times. V usage is TRBV6-5 and J usage is TRBJ1-6; possibly TRBD1 for D (5 bases). The V gene lost 6 bases and the J gene lost 6 bases, with 18 bases spanning the gap. The CDR3 has 16 residues. Germline loops: CDR1 MNHEY, CDR2 SVGAGI. Here the CDR3 reads CASRYDGTVGNSPLHF. CDR3 bases: TGTGCCAGCAGATACGACGGGACCGTGGGTAATTCACCCCTCCACTTT.

This clonotype was seen ten or more times. The rearrangement joins TRBV30 to TRBJ1-3; unclear D gene. This CDR3 is built from 14 residues. Germline CDR1 is GTSNPN and CDR2 is SVGIG (reference sequence). V lost 3 bases, J lost 0 bases, and 9 bases lay in between. The CDR3, as DNA: TGTGCCTGGAGAGGCACCAACTCTGGAAACACCATATATTTT. Protein product: CAWRGTNSGNTIYF.

The sample holds many counts of this clonotype. The gene calls are TRBV7-3 and TRBJ1-6; D might be TRBD1 (6 bases). CDR3 length: 16 amino acids. With 5 bases removed from V and 0 bases from J, the gap between germline ends came to 11 bases. CDR1 and CDR2 from the germline V gene are SGHTA and FQGTGA. The DNA for the CDR3 is TGTGCCAGCAGCGCGGGGGGCAGCTCCTATAATTCACCCCTCCACTTT. Translation gives CASSAGGSSYNSPLHF.

The sample holds many counts of this clonotype. The chain recombines TRBV29-1 with TRBJ2-7; D is tentatively TRBD1 or TRBD2 (6 bases each). This CDR3 has 18 residues. Germline-derived CDR1 and CDR2 are SQVTM and ANQGSEA. V gave up 4 bases and J gave up 7 bases, with 32 bases separating them. CDR3 loop: CSVAYLWEDSPENPEQYV. The CDR3, as DNA: TGCAGCGTTGCATACCTCTGGGAGGACAGTCCGGAGAATCCGGAGCAGTACGTC.

This clonotype appeared a few times. The genes are TRBV7-2 and TRBJ2-7; D remains unclear. Germline CDR1 is SGHTA and CDR2 is FQGNSA. There are 13 residues in the CDR3. V gave up 1 base and J gave up 3 bases, with 7 bases separating them. CDR3: CASSLGPGYEQYV. DNA for the CDR3: TGTGCCAGCAGCTTAGGACCCGGCTACGAGCAGTACGTC.

In its sample, this clonotype ranks as medium-sized. This chain connects TRBV20-1 to TRBJ2-3; D possibly corresponds to TRBD2 (7 bases). This CDR3 region has 14 residues. Germline lookup yields CDR1 DFQATT and CDR2 SNEGSKA (reference sequence). Trimming cost V 2 bases and J 1 base, with 10 bases left between them. This CDR3 reads CSARTRGRTDTQYF. In DNA form, the CDR3 reads TGCAGTGCTAGAACGCGGGGGCGCACAGATACGCAGTATTTT.

The table lists this clonotype with many counts. The chain is built from TRBV15 and TRBJ1-6; 9 positions agree with TRBD1. Germline trimming cut 6 bases from V and 7 bases from J; bases unmatched to any gene: 10. Germline CDR1 and CDR2: LNHNV and YYDKDF (reference sequence). This CDR3 comprises 16 residues. Written as DNA, the CDR3 is TGTGCCACCAGAGATACAGGGGGCCTCTTCAATTCACCCCTCCACTTT. The encoded protein is CATRDTGGLFNSPLHF.

This clonotype was counted many times. CDR3 DNA: TGTGCCAGCAGCTTAGCGGGGAGCTCTGGAAACACCATATATTTT. The encoded protein is CASSLAGSSGNTIYF. The rearrangement uses TRBV11-2 and TRBJ1-3; D is unclear. Trimming took 1 base from V and 0 from J, leaving 7 bases between them. The CDR3 is 15 residues long. CDR1 and CDR2 (germline): SGHAT, FQNNGV.

At least ten counts were recorded for this clonotype. The chain is built from TRBV27 and TRBJ2-2; D is perhaps TRBD1 (6 bases). The CDR3 consists of 15 residues. Trimming left V 3 bases short and J 4 bases short, with 12 bases between. Germline CDR1 is MNHEY and CDR2 is SMNVEV (reference sequence). The DNA for the CDR3 is TGTGCCAGCAGTTTTCAGCAGGGGACCACCGGGGAGCTGTTTTTT. Translated: CASSFQQGTTGELFF.

This clonotype was seen only a few times. The chain combines TRBV6-1 with TRBJ2-3; 9 nucleotides agree with TRBD1. The CDR3 is 15 residues long. With V trimmed by 8 bases and J by 5 bases, 11 bases remained unmatched. The germline gives CDR1 MNHNS, CDR2 SASEGT. The CDR3 loop is CASRRGDRVVDTQYF. For the CDR3, the DNA is TGTGCCAGCCGTAGGGGGGACAGGGTGGTAGATACGCAGTATTTT.

V gene TRBV7-3 combines with J gene TRBJ2-3; TRBD1 aligns across 10 bases. The CDR3 extends over 15 amino acids. V shed 5 bases and J 3 bases; nucleotides not matched to a gene: 5. Germline values: CDR1 SGHTA, CDR2 FQGTGA. In nucleotides, the CDR3 is TGTGCCAGCAGCCCATCGGGACAGGGGACAGATACGCAGTATTTT. It specifies CASSPSGQGTDTQYF.

The table lists this clonotype with many counts. The chain links TRBV7-2 to TRBJ2-1, with D unclear. Trimming cost V 3 bases and J 12 bases, with 12 bases left between them. The CDR3 consists of 12 residues. The germline CDR1 and CDR2 sequences are SGHTA and FQGNSA. The CDR3 loop is CASSLTPLGQFF. The DNA of the CDR3 is TGTGCCAGCAGCTTGACCCCTTTGGGGCAGTTCTTC.

This clonotype was observed at least ten times. The chain couples TRBV12-5 to TRBJ2-2; no reliable D call. The CDR3 has 12 residues. With 6 bases removed from V and 3 bases from J, the gap between germline ends came to 5 bases. From germline, CDR1 is LGHNT and CDR2 FRNRAP. In DNA, the CDR3 is TGTGCTAGTGGCCCCCACACCGGGGAGCTGTTTTTT. It yields the protein CASGPHTGELFF.

In this sample, this clonotype turned up many times. The rearrangement links TRBV7-3 to TRBJ2-1; perhaps TRBD2 as D (6 bases). Germline lookup yields CDR1 SGHTA and CDR2 FQGTGA. V was pared by 5 bases and J by 0 bases, with 11 bases between. The CDR3 extends over 15 amino acids. The CDR3 protein is CASSPGVTSYNEQFF. Written as DNA, the CDR3 is TGTGCCAGCAGCCCGGGGGTGACCTCCTACAATGAGCAGTTCTTC.

This clonotype was observed at least ten times. The gene calls are TRBV4-1 and TRBJ1-2; D is unclear. This CDR3 has 14 amino acids. Germline CDR1 and CDR2: MGHRA and YSYEKL. Trimming took 4 bases from V and 7 from J, leaving 16 bases between them. The CDR3 sequence: CASSPLFLAIGYTF. Here the CDR3 DNA reads TGCGCCAGCAGCCCTTTATTCCTAGCCATTGGCTACACCTTC.

This clonotype has at least ten counts. J is TRBJ2-5 and V is TRBV5-1; TRBD1 matches 12 bases. Germline assignment: CDR1 SGHRS and CDR2 YFSETQ. CDR3 length: 15 residues. With V trimmed by 4 bases and J by 5 bases, 6 bases remained unmatched. The CDR3 DNA follows: TGCGCCAGCAGCACCGGGACAGGGGGCTTGGAGACCCAGTACTTC. This codes for CASSTGTGGLETQYF.